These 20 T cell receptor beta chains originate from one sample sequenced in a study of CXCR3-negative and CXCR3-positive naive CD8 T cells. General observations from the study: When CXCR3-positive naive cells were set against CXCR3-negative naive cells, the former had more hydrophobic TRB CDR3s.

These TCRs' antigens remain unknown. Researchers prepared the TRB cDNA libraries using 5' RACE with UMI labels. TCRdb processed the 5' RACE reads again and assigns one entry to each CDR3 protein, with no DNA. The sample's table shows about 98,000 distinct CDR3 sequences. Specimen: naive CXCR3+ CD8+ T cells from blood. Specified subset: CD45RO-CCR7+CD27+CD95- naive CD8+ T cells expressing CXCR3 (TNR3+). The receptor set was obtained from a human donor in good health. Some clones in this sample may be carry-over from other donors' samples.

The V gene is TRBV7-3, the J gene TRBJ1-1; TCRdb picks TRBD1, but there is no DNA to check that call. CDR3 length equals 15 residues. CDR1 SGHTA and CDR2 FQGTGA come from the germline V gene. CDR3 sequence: CASSNSQGADTEAFF.

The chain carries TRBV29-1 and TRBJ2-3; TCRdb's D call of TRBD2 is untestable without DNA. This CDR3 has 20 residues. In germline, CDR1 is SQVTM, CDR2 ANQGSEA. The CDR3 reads CSVEDLWPSGRGESTDTQYF.

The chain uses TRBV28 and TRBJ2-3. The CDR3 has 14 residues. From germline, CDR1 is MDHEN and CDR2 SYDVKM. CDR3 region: CASSLSGSTDTQYF.

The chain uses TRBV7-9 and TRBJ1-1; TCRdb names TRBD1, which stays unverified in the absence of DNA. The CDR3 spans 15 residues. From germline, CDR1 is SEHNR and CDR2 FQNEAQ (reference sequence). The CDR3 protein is CASSLHRDTLNEAFF.

Here the CDR3 reads CASSVAGTEEETQYF. The rearrangement uses TRBV9 and TRBJ2-5; TCRdb picks TRBD1, but there is no DNA to check that call. The germline gives CDR1 SGDLS, CDR2 YYNGEE. CDR3 length: 15 amino acids.

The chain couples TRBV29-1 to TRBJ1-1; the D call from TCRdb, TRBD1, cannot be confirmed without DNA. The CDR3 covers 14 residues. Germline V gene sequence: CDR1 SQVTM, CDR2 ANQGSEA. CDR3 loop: CSTGTAVVNTEAFF. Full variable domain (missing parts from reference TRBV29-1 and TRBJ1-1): SAVISQKPSRDICQRGTSLTIQCQVDSQVTMMFWYRQQPGQSLTLIATANQGSEATYESGFVIDKFPISRPNLTFSTLTVSNMSPEDSSIYLCSTGTAVVNTEAFFGQGTRLTVV.

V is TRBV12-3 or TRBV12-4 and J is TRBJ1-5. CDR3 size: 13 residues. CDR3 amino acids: CASSFGLNQPQHF.

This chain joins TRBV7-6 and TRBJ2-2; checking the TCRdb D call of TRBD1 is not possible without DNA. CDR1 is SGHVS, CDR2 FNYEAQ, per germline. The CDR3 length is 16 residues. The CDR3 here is CASSLGQGLNTGELFF.

The CDR3 sequence: CASRQGDTEAFF. The chain has TRBV5-1 and TRBJ1-1; TCRdb lists TRBD1, though no DNA is available to test this call. CDR1 and CDR2 (germline): SGHRS, YFSETQ. There are 12 residues in the CDR3.

The chain's CDR3 is CASSSEYNEQFF. The V gene is TRBV5-6, the J gene TRBJ2-1. This CDR3 contains 12 residues. Per the germline V gene, CDR1 is SGHDT and CDR2 is YYEEEE.

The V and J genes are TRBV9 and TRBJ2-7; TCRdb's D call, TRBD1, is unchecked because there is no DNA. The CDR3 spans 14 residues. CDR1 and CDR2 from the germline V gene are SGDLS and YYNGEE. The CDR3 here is CASSPRGSSYEQYF.

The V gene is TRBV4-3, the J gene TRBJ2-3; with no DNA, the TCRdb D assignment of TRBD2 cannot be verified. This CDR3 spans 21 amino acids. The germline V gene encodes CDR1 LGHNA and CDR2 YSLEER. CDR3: CASSQDSSLLTDWTGGDTQYF.

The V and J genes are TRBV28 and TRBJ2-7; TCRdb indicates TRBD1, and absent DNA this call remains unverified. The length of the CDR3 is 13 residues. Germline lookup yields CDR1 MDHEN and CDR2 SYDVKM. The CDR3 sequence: CASSTTGTYEQYF.

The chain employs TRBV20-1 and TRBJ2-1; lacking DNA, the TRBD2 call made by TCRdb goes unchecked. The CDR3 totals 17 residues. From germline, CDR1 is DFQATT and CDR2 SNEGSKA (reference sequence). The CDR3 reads CSARPSAKDGYLDEQFF.

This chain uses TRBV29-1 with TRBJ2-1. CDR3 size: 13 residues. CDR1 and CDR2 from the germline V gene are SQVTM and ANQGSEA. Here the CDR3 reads CSVADSSYNEQFF.

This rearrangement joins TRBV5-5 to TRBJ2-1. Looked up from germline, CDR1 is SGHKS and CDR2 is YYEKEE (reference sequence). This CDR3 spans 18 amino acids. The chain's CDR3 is CDSSLAGQPTSTKNEQFF.

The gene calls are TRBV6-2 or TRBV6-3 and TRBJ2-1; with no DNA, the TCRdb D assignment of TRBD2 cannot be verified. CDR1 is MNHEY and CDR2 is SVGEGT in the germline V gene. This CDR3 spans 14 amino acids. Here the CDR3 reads CASRLQTSGMEQFF.

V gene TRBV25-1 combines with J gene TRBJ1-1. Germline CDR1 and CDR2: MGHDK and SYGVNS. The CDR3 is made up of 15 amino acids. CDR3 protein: CASSKRGQPNTEAFF.

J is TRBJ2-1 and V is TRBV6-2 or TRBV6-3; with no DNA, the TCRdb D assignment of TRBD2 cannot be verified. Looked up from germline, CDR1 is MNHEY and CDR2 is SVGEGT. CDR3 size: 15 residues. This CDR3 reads CASSYELAGGNEQFF.

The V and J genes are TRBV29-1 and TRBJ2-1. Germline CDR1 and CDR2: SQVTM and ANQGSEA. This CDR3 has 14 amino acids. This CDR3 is CSVADLSSYNEQFF.